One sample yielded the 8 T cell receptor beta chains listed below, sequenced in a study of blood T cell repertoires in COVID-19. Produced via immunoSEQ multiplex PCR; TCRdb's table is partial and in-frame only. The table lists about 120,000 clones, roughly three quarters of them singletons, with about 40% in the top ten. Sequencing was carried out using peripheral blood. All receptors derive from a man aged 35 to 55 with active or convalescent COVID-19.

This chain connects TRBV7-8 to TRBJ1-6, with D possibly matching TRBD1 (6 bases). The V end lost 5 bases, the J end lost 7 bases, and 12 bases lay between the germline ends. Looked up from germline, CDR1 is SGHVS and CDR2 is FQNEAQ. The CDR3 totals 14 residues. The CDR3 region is CASSAGQSNSPLHF. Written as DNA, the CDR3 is TGTGCCAGCAGCGCAGGACAGTCAAATTCACCCCTCCACTTT.

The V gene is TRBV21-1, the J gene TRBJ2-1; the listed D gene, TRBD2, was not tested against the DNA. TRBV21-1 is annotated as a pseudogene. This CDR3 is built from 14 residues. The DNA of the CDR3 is TGTGCCAGCCCCACTAGCGTTTCATACAATGAGCAGTTCTTC. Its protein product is CASPTSVSYNEQFF.

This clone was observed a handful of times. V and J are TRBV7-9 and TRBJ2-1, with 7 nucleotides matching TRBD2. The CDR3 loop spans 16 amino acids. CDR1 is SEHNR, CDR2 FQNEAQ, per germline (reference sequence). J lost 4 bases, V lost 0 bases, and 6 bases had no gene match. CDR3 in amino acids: CASSLAVTSPYNEQFF. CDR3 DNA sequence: TGTGCCAGCAGCTTAGCGGTGACTAGCCCATACAATGAGCAGTTCTTC.

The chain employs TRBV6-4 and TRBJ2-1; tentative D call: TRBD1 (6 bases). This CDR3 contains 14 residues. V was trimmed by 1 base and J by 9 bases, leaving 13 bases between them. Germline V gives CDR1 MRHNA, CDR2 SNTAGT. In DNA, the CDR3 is TGTGCCAGCAGTGACTTCTCGAGGGGGACTGAGCAGTTCTTC. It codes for CASSDFSRGTEQFF.

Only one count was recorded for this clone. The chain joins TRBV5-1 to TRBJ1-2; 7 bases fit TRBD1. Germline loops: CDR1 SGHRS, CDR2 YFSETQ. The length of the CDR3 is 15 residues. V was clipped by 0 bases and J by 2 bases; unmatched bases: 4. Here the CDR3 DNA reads TGCGCCAGCAGCTTGGACGGGACAGCGAACTATGGCTACACCTTC. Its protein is CASSLDGTANYGYTF.

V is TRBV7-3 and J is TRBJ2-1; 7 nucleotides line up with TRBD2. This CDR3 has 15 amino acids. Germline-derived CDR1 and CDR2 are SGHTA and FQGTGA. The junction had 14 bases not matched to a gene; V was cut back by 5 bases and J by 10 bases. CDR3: CASSVGRHSVEEQFF. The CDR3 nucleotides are TGTGCCAGCAGCGTCGGGAGGCACTCGGTCGAGGAGCAGTTCTTC.

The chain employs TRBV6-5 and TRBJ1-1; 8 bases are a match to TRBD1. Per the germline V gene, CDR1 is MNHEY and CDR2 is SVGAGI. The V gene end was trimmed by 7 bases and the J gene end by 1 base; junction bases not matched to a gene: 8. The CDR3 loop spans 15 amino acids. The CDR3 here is CASTHQGARNTEAFF. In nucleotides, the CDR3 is TGTGCCAGCACCCACCAGGGGGCGCGGAACACTGAAGCTTTCTTT.

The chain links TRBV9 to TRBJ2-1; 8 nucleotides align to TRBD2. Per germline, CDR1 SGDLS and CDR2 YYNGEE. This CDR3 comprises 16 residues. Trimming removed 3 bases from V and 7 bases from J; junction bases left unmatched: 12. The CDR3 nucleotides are TGTGCCAGCAGCGGAGGAGGTGCGGGGGGCCTGAATGAGCAGTTCTTC. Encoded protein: CASSGGGAGGLNEQFF. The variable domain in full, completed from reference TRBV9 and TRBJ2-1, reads DSGVTQTPKHLITATGQRVTLRCSPRSGDLSVYWYQQSLDQGLQFLIQYYNGEERAKGNILERFSAQQFPDLHSELNLSSLELGDSALYFCASSGGGAGGLNEQFFGPGTRLTVL.